This T cell receptor beta chain comes out of a study of identical twins listed by TCRdb under 2016. Regarding the study in general: To test whether fetal clonotypes persist, the study used deep sequencing on TCR alpha and beta repertoires from monozygotic twins, unrelated adults of various ages, and cord blood. To rule out contamination, replicate twin experiments were performed at different times with different library preparation protocols.

Concerning this clonotype: Its antigen remains unidentified. No quality values exist for individual bases; no much larger clone is one base distant.

What the work shows at the level of the full study, not this receptor alone: Because the same donors could not be followed over many years, conclusions were based on cross-sectional statistical analysis. Compared with coincidental sharing between unrelated individuals, out-of-frame TCR alpha sequences shared between twins had an excess of sequences with low generation probability. Recombination models systematically underestimated out-of-frame TCR alpha sharing in monozygotic twins but agreed with sharing between unrelated individuals. In beta out-of-frame sequences, excess twin sharing was weaker, because having fewer shared sequences lowered the signal-to-noise ratio. Abundant cord blood beta clonotypes carried fewer insertions; young adult naive repertoires showed a weaker similar trend, while memory repertoires showed none. Invariant T cells such as MAIT and iNKT could partly confound zero-insertion analyses, although diverse VJ usage argued against such confounding for most clonotypes.

Inclusive of the bounding cysteine and phenylalanine, the CDR3 is 15 residues long. The read is trimmed to its CDR3 DNA, 45 bases read in frame from base 1. V is reduced by 1 base and J by 7 bases, leaving a spacing of 14 bases between them. According to the germline V gene (reference sequence), CDR1 reads LGHDT and CDR2 reads YNNKEL. The library came from 5' RACE. Sequencer: Illumina HiSeq 2000. A universal primer binding site was added through template switching, and the final cDNA carried a unique molecular identifier so that TCR cDNA molecules could be counted accurately. Specific primers in the conserved constant-segment region were used to synthesize first-strand cDNA for the TCR alpha and beta chains. To control for contamination, every cDNA library carried two barcodes: a SMART-Mk sample barcode plus Illumina barcodes. Two successive PCR steps introduced TruSeq adapter sequences along with Illumina sample barcodes. The Illumina HiSeq platform was used with custom primers to sequence TCR alpha and beta cDNA libraries. The paper's processing steps were these. MiGEC was used to process raw reads and extract unique molecular identifiers, and MiXCR was used to find CDR3 positions. For each individual, recombination models were inferred using an EM algorithm with the repgenHMM and IGoR tools. The analysis of shared clonotypes was done with the tcR package in R, with sharing normalized by the product of cloneset sizes. To study raw recombination free of thymic and clonal selection effects, out-of-frame nonproductive sequences were analyzed. TCRdb reworked the public reads: Q25 trimming with fastp, MiXCR clone assembly, productive beta chains retained. A single entry per CDR3 protein holds the most common genes and DNA from its merged rows. TCRdb's processing, not the authors' own work, is the source of the V and J calls. The sample records 540,000 or so distinct CDR3 sequences, about 22% of which are singletons. The ten largest clonotypes hold around 0.48% of the sample.

Every donor in the study was a healthy Caucasian. Three pairs of female monozygotic twins, all aged about 18 to 30 years, made up the twin cohort. Positive isolation kits from Invitrogen were used to isolate the CD4+ and CD8+ T cell populations. The same sample was also studied in work on yellow fever vaccine responses in identical twins. Per the second study: According to the authors, the vaccine-induced T cell response in identical twins seemed to be partly convergent and partly specific to each individual. In identical twins, the study followed T cell clones that responded to the vaccine with precision.

Sequencing was performed on CD4+ T cells sorted from blood. This clonotype was sampled from a woman aged 18-35 years in good health. Rearrangement joined TRBV3-1 to TRBJ2-1; a tentative D match to TRBD1 spans 6 bases. The nucleotides are TGTGCCAGCAGCCAAGGTAGGGGGATTGGAAATGAGCAGTTCTTC. Its protein product is CASSQGRGIGNEQFF.